The clone carrying this TCR beta chain has a handful of counts. Its antigen is not identified. The germline V gene encodes CDR1 LGHNA and CDR2 YSLEER. Trimming took 1 base from V and 2 from J, leaving 13 bases between them. The CDR3 has 16 residues. TCR beta CDR3 sequences were amplified from RNA transcripts. Initially, a first-round RT-PCR of the TCR CDR3 employed the HTBI primer set. MiXCR, applied by TCRdb to the multiplex PCR reads, yields one record per CDR3 protein. The table lists roughly 280,000 distinct CDR3 sequences, 15% to 20% of them singletons. The data are from a study of T cells in Graves' hyperthyroidism and ophthalmopathy. Overall study context: At initial diagnosis, before any treatment had begun, peripheral blood was obtained. Findings of the study overall: Most thyroid clonotypes that were expanded above 0.001 also turned up in blood.

The sample consisted of blood. The receptor was isolated from a woman aged 60-75 years with Graves' ophthalmopathy. The chain recombines TRBV4-3 with TRBJ2-3, with unresolved D. DNA of the CDR3: TGCGCCAGCAGCCAAGGTCCACAGCCTGACACAGATACGCAGTATTTT. Translated: CASSQGPQPDTDTQYF.